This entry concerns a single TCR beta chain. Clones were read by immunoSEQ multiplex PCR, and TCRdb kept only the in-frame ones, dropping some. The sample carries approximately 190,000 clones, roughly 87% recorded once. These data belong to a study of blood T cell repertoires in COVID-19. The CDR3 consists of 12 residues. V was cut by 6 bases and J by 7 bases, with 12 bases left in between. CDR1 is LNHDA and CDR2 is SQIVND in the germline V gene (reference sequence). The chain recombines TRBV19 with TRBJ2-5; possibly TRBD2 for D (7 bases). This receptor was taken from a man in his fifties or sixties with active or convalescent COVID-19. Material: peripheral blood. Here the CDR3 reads CASSQGGGTQYF. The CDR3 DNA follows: TGTGCCAGTAGCCAAGGGGGGGGGACCCAGTACTTC. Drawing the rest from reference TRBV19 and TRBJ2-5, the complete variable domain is DGGITQSPKYLFRKEGQNVTLSCEQNLNHDAMYWYRQDPGQGLRLIYYSQIVNDFQKGDIAEGYSVSREKKESFPLTVTSAQKNPTAFYLCASSQGGGTQYFGPGTRLLVL.